The rows below give T cell receptor beta chains drawn from one sample of a study of early T cells in non-severe SARS-CoV-2 infection. One entry per CDR3 protein results from TCRdb running MiXCR on the 5' RACE reads. The data hold about 35,000 distinct CDR3 sequences, with approximately 6% observed a single time. Sample: whole blood, taken at baseline. Receptor source: an adult who was a healthcare worker with PCR-confirmed SARS-CoV-2 infection or an uninfected control (not recorded which). The CDR3 runs from the conserved cysteine through the conserved F or W. A D gene is named only where the DNA matches it firmly. Size is stated for part of the rows, as once, few or many counts, or as a class when the clone is expanded.

v_call	clone_size	j_call	d_call	cdr3_nt	cdr3_aa
TRBV24-1	many	TRBJ2-7	TRBD1	TGTGCCACCAGTGATTCGGCCGGGACAGTCTACGAGCAGTACTTC	CATSDSAGTVYEQYF
TRBV9	many	TRBJ2-3	-	TGTGCCAGCAGCGCTCCCCGGAGGGGGGTCTCAGATACGCAGTATTTT	CASSAPRRGVSDTQYF
TRBV7-8	many	TRBJ1-1	-	TGTGCCAGCAGCTACTCAGGGGCCACGGACACTGAAGCTTTCTTT	CASSYSGATDTEAFF
TRBV5-5	many	TRBJ1-3	-	TGTGCCAGCAGCTTGATTCCGGCCCGCTCTGGAAACACCATATATTTT	CASSLIPARSGNTIYF
TRBV27	many	TRBJ2-1	TRBD2	TGTGCCAGCAGTCTCCGACTAGCGAGGCGGGATGAGCAGTTCTTC	CASSLRLARRDEQFF
TRBV29-1	once	TRBJ2-1	TRBD1	TGCAGCGTGCTACCGGGACAGGGGTACAATGAGCAGTTCTTC	CSVLPGQGYNEQFF
TRBV30	many	TRBJ2-7	TRBD2	TGTGCCTGGAGTGGGCCAGCGGGGGGGCCGAGGTCCTACGAGCAGTACTTC	CAWSGPAGGPRSYEQYF
TRBV5-5	-	TRBJ1-5	-	TGTGCCAGCAGCTTGAGTCTGACACTGAATCAGCCCCAGCATTTT	CASSLSLTLNQPQHF
TRBV27	few	TRBJ2-7	-	TGTGCCAGCAGTTTAACCTGGGGTCGCTCCGAGCAGTACTTC	CASSLTWGRSEQYF
TRBV10-3	-	TRBJ1-1	-	TGTGCCATCAGTACAGGACCGAACACTGAAGCTTTCTTT	CAISTGPNTEAFF
TRBV18	many	TRBJ2-1	TRBD1	TGTGCCAGCTCGGACGGGGACAGGGGTAAGCAGTTCTTC	CASSDGDRGKQFF
TRBV25-1	many	TRBJ2-5	-	TGTGCCAGCAGTGGCCCCGGGGATCCCGGGGCCCAGTACTTC	CASSGPGDPGAQYF
TRBV10-3	many	TRBJ2-4	-	TGTGCCATCAGTGAGTCGGGAACAGTCCGGGCCGCACAGTACTTC	CAISESGTVRAAQYF
TRBV6-4	medium-sized	TRBJ2-3	-	TGTGCCAGCAGTGAGAGTCTTTCTAGCACAGATACGCAGTATTTT	CASSESLSSTDTQYF
TRBV5-1	few	TRBJ2-1	TRBD1	TGCGCCAGCAGCTTGGCCGGACAGGACAATGAGCAGTTCTTC	CASSLAGQDNEQFF
TRBV5-1	many	TRBJ1-1	TRBD1	TGCGCCAGCAGCCCTGGGACAGGGGGCGACACTGAAGCTTTCTTT	CASSPGTGGDTEAFF
TRBV11-2	many	TRBJ2-3	-	TGTGCCAGCAGCCCCGGATATTTCGGCACAGATACGCAGTATTTT	CASSPGYFGTDTQYF
TRBV7-2	many	TRBJ2-5	-	TGTGCCAGCAGCTTAGAAGGGTGGACGGCGGCCCAGTACTTC	CASSLEGWTAAQYF
TRBV29-1	many	TRBJ1-1	-	TGCAGCGTCGTGGAGGGGCGAGCTTTCTTT	CSVVEGRAFF
TRBV6-5	many	TRBJ1-2	-	TGTGCCAGCAGATACAGGCGGGAGCCCTCTCATGGCTACACCTTC	CASRYRREPSHGYTF
TRBV7-6	-	TRBJ2-7	TRBD1	TGTGCCAGCAGCTCCCAGGACAGGGGGACCTACGAGCAGTACTTC	CASSSQDRGTYEQYF
TRBV7-9	many	TRBJ1-3	-	TGTGCCAGCTTGGGAAACACCATATATTTT	CASLGNTIYF
TRBV23-1	many	TRBJ2-4	-	TGCGCCAGCAGTCAATGGCAGGGGATAGCCAAAAACATTCAGTACTTC	CASSQWQGIAKNIQYF
TRBV29-1	-	TRBJ2-1	-	TGCAGCGTCCGACTAGGCGGGGATGAGCAGTTCTTC	CSVRLGGDEQFF
TRBV12-3/TRBV12-4	many	TRBJ2-1	-	TGTGCCAGCAGCCCTAACCATGAGCAGTTCTTC	CASSPNHEQFF
TRBV6-5	-	TRBJ1-5	TRBD1	TGTGCCAGCAGTTATCGACAGGGAAACAATCAGCCCCAGCATTTT	CASSYRQGNNQPQHF
TRBV27	many	TRBJ2-7	TRBD1	TGTGCCAGCAGAAACAGGGGAGTGGGGGAGCAGTACTTC	CASRNRGVGEQYF
TRBV7-6	few	TRBJ2-3	TRBD2	TGTGCCAGCAGCTTTAGGGGGACTAGCGGAACAGATACGCAGTATTTT	CASSFRGTSGTDTQYF
TRBV10-1	many	TRBJ2-2	TRBD2	TGCGCCAGCAGTAGCGGGAGTTACGCGGCCGGGGAGCTGTTTTTT	CASSSGSYAAGELFF
TRBV29-1	-	TRBJ1-5	TRBD1	TGCAGCGTTAAACCCGGGACAGACAATCAGCCCCAGCATTTT	CSVKPGTDNQPQHF
TRBV27	many	TRBJ2-1	TRBD2	TGTGCCAGCAGGTCCCCCCTAGCGGGGGTCAATGAGCAGTTCTTC	CASRSPLAGVNEQFF
TRBV7-9	many	TRBJ2-7	TRBD2	TGTGCCAGCAGCTTAGCCGGGCGGGAGGGGGAGAAGAACTTC	CASSLAGREGEKNF
TRBV2	many	TRBJ2-1	TRBD2	TGTGCCAGCAGACGGCTAGCGGGGGGCAGCTCCTACAATGAGCAGTTCTTC	CASRRLAGGSSYNEQFF
TRBV5-1	-	TRBJ1-2	-	TGCGCCAGCAGCCCACGGGGGGTTGATGGCTACACCTTC	CASSPRGVDGYTF
TRBV27	many	TRBJ1-2	-	TGTGCCAGCAGTTCGTGGGGGGGTAACTATGGCTACACCTTC	CASSSWGGNYGYTF
TRBV6-6	-	TRBJ2-5	TRBD2	TGTGCCAGCAGTTACGGGTGGGAGGGCCAGATCGAGACCCAGTACTTC	CASSYGWEGQIETQYF
TRBV20-1	few	TRBJ2-7	TRBD1	TGCAGTGCCCCGACAGGGGACGAGCAGTACTTC	CSAPTGDEQYF
TRBV7-2	many	TRBJ2-3	TRBD2	TGTGCCGGGGGGGGTGCAGATACGCAGTATTTT	CAGGGADTQYF
TRBV12-3/TRBV12-4	many	TRBJ1-5	-	TGTGCCAGCAGTGCAGGGGAAAGACAGCCCCAGCATTTT	CASSAGERQPQHF
TRBV7-9	many	TRBJ1-3	TRBD1	TGTGCCAGCAGCGTGACGCGGACAGGGGCTGGAAACACCATATATTTT	CASSVTRTGAGNTIYF
TRBV7-2	few	TRBJ2-1	-	TGTGCCAGCAGCCCGATTAGGGATGAGCAGTTCTTC	CASSPIRDEQFF
TRBV6-5	many	TRBJ2-4	-	TGTGCCAGCAGTACACACACCTCTGGTGCCAAAAACATTCAGTACTTC	CASSTHTSGAKNIQYF
TRBV29-1	-	TRBJ2-7	-	TGCAGCGTTAAGTGGAAATTCCAGGTCCACGAGCAGTACTTC	CSVKWKFQVHEQYF
TRBV7-8	few	TRBJ2-2	TRBD2	TGTGCCAGCAGCTTAAGCGGGAGGGCCAACACCGGGGAGCTGTTTTTT	CASSLSGRANTGELFF
TRBV4-1	many	TRBJ2-5	-	TGCGCCAGCAGCCAAGGGACAGCGAAAGAGACCCAGTACTTC	CASSQGTAKETQYF
TRBV10-2	-	TRBJ2-7	-	TGCGCCAGCAGCCGGGGGCTAGTGGGAGGGGGCTACGAGCAGTACTTC	CASSRGLVGGGYEQYF
TRBV6-2/TRBV6-3	many	TRBJ1-2	-	TGTGCCAGCAGGCTAACAGGGATTCTCTCTAACTATGGCTACACCTTC	CASRLTGILSNYGYTF
TRBV5-6	many	TRBJ2-7	-	TGTGCCAGCAGCCCCCCGCGGGGGCGAGATTCCTACGAGCAGTACTTC	CASSPPRGRDSYEQYF
TRBV7-2	many	TRBJ2-1	-	TGTGCCAGCAGCTCAAGTACTAGAGGCAATGAGCAGTTCTTC	CASSSSTRGNEQFF
TRBV6-6	-	TRBJ2-7	TRBD1	TGTGCCAGCAGTTACTACAGGGGCCTTGCACCCGAGCAGTACTTC	CASSYYRGLAPEQYF
TRBV19	few	TRBJ2-2	TRBD2	TGTGCCAGTAGTATAGTGCGGGAGCTAGTCACCGGGGAGCTGTTTTTT	CASSIVRELVTGELFF
TRBV12-3/TRBV12-4	many	TRBJ2-7	-	TGTGCCAGCACCCCACCCCAGGACAGATCCTACGAGCAGTACTTC	CASTPPQDRSYEQYF
TRBV14	few	TRBJ2-3	TRBD1	TGTGCCAGCGGGACTTCCGGGACAGGGGGCCCAGATACGCAGTATTTT	CASGTSGTGGPDTQYF